Detailed here is one T cell receptor beta chain. Its antigen has not been determined. Base qualities are not recorded, but no much larger clone differs from it by a single base. These data come from a study of T cell responses to AZD1222 COVID-19 vaccine (dated by TCRdb to the early 2020s). For the wider study: AZD1222 recipients with second doses at about 4 weeks or about 12 weeks were pooled, because spike-specific TCR depth and breadth did not differ between schedules. TCR sequencing was performed for fewer than 250 trial participants, of whom about 200 were given two doses of AZD1222 and around 25 were given two doses of MenACWY control vaccine. Trial participants were enrolled by age into 18-55, 56-69 and 70-plus year subgroups, with roughly 150, 30 and 60 TCR-sequenced participants respectively. On the study overall, not on this receptor specifically: Vaccine-associated CD4 TCRs spanned the whole spike protein, with dominant responses in regions 160-218 and 743-854. No day 14 peak-response samples were available, so repertoires were characterized only after the peak T cell response. Only a handful of AZD1222 recipients were SARS-CoV-2 seropositive at baseline, limiting conclusions about previously exposed vaccinees. Epitopes outside the regions mutated in the B.1.351 and B.1.1.7 variants were reportedly recognized by nearly half of the unique spike-specific TCRs. Spike-specific TCR breadth and depth rose significantly after two AZD1222 doses compared with day 0 and with MenACWY recipients. The 56-69-year group was small, and its depth increase did not reach significance, likely because of low power. Participants were mostly white British, with more females than males. The authors suggested clonal diversity may have been underestimated.

This specimen's time point label, per the study, means: baseline before first vaccination. Vaccinee samples were obtained from the UK trials COV001 and COV002, which included a single-blind randomized controlled phase 2/3 trial of AZD1222 (ChAdOx1 nCoV-19) in healthy adults. For TCRbeta chain sequencing, PBMC samples from trial participants were taken at day 0 and at day 28 after the second dose. The CDR3 regions of human TCRbeta chains were analyzed by immunosequencing. Processing in the source paper ran as follows. TCRs in the repertoires were compared against a reference library of SARS-CoV-2-specific TCRs that had been generated with the MIRA antigen-specificity platform. Breadth was defined as the fraction of unique TCRs that were SARS-CoV-2-associated. Depth was defined as the fraction of total T cells that were SARS-CoV-2-associated. Each spike-specific TCR was assigned to its reactive spike region and to a CD4 or CD8 class using the MIRA data. Log10-transformed breadth and depth values were compared by one-way ANOVA with Sidak's multiple comparisons tests. TCRdb took over this immuneACCESS table, retaining in-frame rearrangements with V and J assigned. Such tables are incomplete; in checked studies, under half of the missing clones stem from an unresolved V gene, and the remainder is unexplained. V and J calls plus clone size are reproduced from that table; the DNA served to infer D and trimming. This sample comprises fewer than 200,000 clones, roughly 92% of them detected only once. The biggest ten clones account for about 2.8% of the sample.

Sequencing was performed on peripheral blood, taken on day 0 of AZD1222 vaccination. The TCR comes from an adult in good health.

The nucleotide sequence reads as follows: TGTGCCAGCTCACCACGTACAGGGGTTGACACTGAAGCTTTCTTT. This encodes CASSPRTGVDTEAFF. This sequence uses TRBV18 and TRBJ1-1; TRBD1 matches 7 bases in the middle. The germline V gene provides CDR1 KGHSH and CDR2 LQKENI. The CDR3 covers 15 residues, taking in both the cysteine and the phenylalanine. The only DNA kept is the CDR3, 45 bases in frame from the first base. Ends trimmed: V by 1 base, J by 3 bases; bases unmatched to a gene: 5.